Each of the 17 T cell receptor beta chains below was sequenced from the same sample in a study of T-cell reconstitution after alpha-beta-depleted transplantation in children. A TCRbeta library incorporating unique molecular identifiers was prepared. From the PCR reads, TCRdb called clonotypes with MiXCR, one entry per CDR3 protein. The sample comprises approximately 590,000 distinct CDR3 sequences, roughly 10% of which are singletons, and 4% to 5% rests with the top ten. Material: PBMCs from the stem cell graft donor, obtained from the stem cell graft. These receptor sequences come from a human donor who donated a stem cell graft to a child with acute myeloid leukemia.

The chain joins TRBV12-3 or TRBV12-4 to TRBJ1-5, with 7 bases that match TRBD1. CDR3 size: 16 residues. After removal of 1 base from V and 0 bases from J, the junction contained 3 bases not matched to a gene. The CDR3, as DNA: TGTGCCAGCAGTTTAGAGACAGGGCCTAGCAATCAGCCCCAGCATTTT. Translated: CASSLETGPSNQPQHF.

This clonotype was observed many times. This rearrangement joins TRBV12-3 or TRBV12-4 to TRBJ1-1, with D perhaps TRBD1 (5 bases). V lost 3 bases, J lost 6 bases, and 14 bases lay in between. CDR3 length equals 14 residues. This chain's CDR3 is CASSFGGTNPEAFF. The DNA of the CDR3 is TGTGCCAGCAGTTTCGGGGGGACTAACCCTGAAGCTTTCTTT.

The CDR3 reads CAISEFRNEQFF. CDR3 DNA: TGTGCCATCAGTGAGTTTCGCAATGAGCAGTTCTTC. This chain links TRBV10-3 with TRBJ2-1, with D hard to call. V lost 1 base, J lost 6 bases, and 4 bases lay in between. The CDR3 totals 12 residues. Germline V gene lookup returns CDR1 ENHRY and CDR2 SYGVKD.

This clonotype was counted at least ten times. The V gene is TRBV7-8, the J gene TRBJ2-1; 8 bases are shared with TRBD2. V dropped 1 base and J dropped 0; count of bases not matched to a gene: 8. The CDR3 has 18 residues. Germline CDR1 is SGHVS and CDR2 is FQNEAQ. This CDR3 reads CASSLGAGGLSSYNEQFF. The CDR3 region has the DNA TGTGCCAGCAGCTTAGGGGCGGGGGGACTTAGCTCCTACAATGAGCAGTTCTTC.

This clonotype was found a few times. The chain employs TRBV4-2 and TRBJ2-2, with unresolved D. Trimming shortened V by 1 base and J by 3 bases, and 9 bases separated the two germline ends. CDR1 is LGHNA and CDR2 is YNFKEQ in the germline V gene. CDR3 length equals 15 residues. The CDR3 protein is CASSQVSGDTGELFF. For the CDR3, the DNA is TGTGCCAGCAGCCAAGTTAGTGGGGACACCGGGGAGCTGTTTTTT.

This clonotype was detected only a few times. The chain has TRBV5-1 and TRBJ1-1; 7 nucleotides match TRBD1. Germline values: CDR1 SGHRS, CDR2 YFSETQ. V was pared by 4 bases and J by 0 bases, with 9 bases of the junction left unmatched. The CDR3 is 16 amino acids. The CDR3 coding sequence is TGCGCCAGCAGCATGGTAGGGGGCAGCCTGAACACTGAAGCTTTCTTT. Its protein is CASSMVGGSLNTEAFF.

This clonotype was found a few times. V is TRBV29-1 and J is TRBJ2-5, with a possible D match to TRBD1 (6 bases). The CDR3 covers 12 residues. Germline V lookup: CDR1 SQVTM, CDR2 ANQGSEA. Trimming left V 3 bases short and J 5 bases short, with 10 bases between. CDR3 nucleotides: TGCAGCGTTGACTGGGGGCCGGAGACCCAGTACTTC. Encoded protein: CSVDWGPETQYF.

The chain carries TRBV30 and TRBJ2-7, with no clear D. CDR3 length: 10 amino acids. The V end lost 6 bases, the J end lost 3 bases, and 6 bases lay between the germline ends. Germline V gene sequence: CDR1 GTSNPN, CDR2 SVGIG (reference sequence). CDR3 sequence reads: CACPDYEQYF. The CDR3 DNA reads TGTGCCTGCCCGGACTACGAGCAGTACTTC.

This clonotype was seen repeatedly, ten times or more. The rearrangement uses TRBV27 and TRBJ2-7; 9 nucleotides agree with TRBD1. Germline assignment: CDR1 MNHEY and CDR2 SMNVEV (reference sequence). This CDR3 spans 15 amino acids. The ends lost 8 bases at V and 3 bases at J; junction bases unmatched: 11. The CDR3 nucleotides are TGTGCCAGCTCTACTAGAGCGGGACAGGGCTACGAGCAGTACTTC. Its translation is CASSTRAGQGYEQYF.

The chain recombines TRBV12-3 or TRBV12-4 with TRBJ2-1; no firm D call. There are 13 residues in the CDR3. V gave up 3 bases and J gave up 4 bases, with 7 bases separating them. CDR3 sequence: CASSFTEYNEQFF. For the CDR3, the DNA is TGTGCCAGCAGTTTTACAGAGTACAATGAGCAGTTCTTC.

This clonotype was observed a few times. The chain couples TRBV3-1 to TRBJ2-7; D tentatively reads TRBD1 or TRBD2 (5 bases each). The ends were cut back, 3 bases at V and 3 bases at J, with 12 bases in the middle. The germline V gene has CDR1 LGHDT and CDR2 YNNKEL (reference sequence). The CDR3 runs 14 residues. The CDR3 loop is CASSQRSGGYEQYF. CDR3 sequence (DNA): TGTGCCAGCAGCCAGAGGAGTGGGGGCTACGAGCAGTACTTC.

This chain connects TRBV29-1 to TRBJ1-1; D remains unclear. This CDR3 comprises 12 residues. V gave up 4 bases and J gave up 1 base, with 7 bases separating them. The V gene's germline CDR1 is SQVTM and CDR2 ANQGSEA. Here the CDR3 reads CSVGAGNTEAFF. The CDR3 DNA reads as TGCAGCGTTGGGGCAGGGAACACTGAAGCTTTCTTT.

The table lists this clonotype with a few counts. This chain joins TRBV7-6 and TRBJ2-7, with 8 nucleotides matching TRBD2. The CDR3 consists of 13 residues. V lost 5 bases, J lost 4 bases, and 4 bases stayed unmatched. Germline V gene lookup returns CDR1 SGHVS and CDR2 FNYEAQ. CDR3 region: CASSPGLEYEQYF. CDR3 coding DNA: TGTGCCAGCAGCCCGGGACTAGAGTACGAGCAGTACTTC.

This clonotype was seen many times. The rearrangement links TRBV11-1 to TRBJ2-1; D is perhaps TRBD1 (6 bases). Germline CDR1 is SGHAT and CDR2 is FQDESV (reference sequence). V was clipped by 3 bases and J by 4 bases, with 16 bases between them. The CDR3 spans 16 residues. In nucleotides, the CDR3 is TGTGCCAGCAGCTTGGGGGCTGGGGGTGCGTACAATGAGCAGTTCTTC. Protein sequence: CASSLGAGGAYNEQFF.

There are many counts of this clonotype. This CDR3 reads CASSLKRWGDFYEQYF. Here the CDR3 DNA reads TGTGCCAGCAGTTTAAAGAGGTGGGGTGATTTCTACGAGCAGTACTTC. The J gene is TRBJ2-7, the V gene TRBV12-3 or TRBV12-4, with D unresolved. With 2 bases removed from V and 3 bases from J, the gap between germline ends came to 17 bases. The CDR3 length is 16 residues.

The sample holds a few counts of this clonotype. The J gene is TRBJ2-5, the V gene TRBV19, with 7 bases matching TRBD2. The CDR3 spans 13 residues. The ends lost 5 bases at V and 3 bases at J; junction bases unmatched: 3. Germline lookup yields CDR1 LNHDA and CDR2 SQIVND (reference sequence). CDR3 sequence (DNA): TGTGCCAGTAGTGGACTAGAGGAAGAGACCCAGTACTTC. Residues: CASSGLEEETQYF.

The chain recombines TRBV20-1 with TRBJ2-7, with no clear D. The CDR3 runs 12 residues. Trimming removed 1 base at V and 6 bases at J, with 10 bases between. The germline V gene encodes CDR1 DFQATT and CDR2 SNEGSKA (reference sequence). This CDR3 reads CSARVELSEQYF. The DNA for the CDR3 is TGCAGTGCTAGAGTTGAGCTATCCGAGCAGTACTTC.